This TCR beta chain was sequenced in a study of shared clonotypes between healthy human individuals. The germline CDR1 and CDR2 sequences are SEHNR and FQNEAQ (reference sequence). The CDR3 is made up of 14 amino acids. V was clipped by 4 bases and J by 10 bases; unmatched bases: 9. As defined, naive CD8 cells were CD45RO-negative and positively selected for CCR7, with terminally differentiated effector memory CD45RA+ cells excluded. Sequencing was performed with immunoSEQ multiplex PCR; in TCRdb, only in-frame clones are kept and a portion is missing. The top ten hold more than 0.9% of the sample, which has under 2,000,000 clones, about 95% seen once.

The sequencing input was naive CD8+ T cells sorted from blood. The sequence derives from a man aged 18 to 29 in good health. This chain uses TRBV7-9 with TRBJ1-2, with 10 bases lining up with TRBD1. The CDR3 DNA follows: TGTGCCAGCAGCTACCCGGGACAGGGGAGTGACTACACCTTC. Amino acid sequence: CASSYPGQGSDYTF. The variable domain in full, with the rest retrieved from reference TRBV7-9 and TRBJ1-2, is DTGVSQNPRHKITKRGQNVTFRCDPISEHNRLYWYRQTLGQGPEFLTYFQNEAQLEKSRLLSDRFSAERPKGSFSTLEIQRTEQGDSAMYLCASSYPGQGSDYTFGSGTRLTVV.